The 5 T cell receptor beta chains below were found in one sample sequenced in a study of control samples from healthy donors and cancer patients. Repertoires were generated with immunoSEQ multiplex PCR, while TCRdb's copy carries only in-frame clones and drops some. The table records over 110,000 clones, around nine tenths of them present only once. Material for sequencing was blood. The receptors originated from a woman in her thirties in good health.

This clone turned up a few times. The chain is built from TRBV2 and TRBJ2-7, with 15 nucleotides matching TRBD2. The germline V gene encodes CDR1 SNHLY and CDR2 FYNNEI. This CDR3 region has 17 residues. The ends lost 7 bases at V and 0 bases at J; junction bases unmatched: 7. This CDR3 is CASTRGLAGGSSYEQYF. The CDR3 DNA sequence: TGTGCCAGCACGAGGGGACTAGCGGGAGGTTCCTCCTACGAGCAGTACTTC.

CDR3 in amino acids: CASSVGQGTEAFF. The CDR3 DNA sequence: TGTGCCAGCAGCGTAGGACAGGGGACTGAAGCTTTCTTT. The chain links TRBV9 to TRBJ1-1, with 8 bases aligning to TRBD1. The CDR3 sequence is 13 residues long. V shed 0 bases and J 5 bases; nucleotides not matched to a gene: 0. CDR1 SGDLS and CDR2 YYNGEE come from the germline V gene.

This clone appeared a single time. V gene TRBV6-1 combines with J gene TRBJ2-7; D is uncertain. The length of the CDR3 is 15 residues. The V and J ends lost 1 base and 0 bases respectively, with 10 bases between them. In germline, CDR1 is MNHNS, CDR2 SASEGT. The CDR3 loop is CASSEVMGSSYEQYF. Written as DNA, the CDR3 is TGTGCCAGCAGTGAAGTTATGGGATCCTCCTACGAGCAGTACTTC.

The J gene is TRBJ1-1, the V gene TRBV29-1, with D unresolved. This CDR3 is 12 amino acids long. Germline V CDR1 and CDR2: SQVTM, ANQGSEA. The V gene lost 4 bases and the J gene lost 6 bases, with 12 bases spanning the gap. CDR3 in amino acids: CSVGERKAEAFF. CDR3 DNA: TGCAGCGTTGGAGAGAGGAAGGCTGAAGCTTTCTTT.

In nucleotides, the CDR3 is TGTGCCAGCAGCTTAGGACCGACTGAAGCTTTCTTT. Protein: CASSLGPTEAFF. The V call is TRBV11-2, the J call TRBJ1-1; D is unresolved. This CDR3 has 12 residues. V was cut by 1 base and J by 5 bases, with 5 bases left in between. Germline CDR1 SGHAT, CDR2 FQNNGV. Looking up the rest from reference TRBV11-2 and TRBJ1-1 gives the full variable domain: EAGVAQSPRYKIIEKRQSVAFWCNPISGHATLYWYQQILGQGPKLLIQFQNNGVVDDSQLPKDRFSAERLKGVDSTLKIQPAKLEDSAVYLCASSLGPTEAFFGQGTRLTVV.